This entry concerns a single T cell receptor beta chain. Time point denoted: newly diagnosed GD, antithyroid drugs for less than 3 months. From PBMCs, RNA was extracted and then used to make the TCR library. HTBI primers from iRepertoire and Arm-PCR of CDR3 regions yielded the TCR beta libraries. A single record per CDR3 protein comes from TCRdb applying MiXCR to the multiplex PCR reads. The repertoire has hundreds of thousands of distinct CDR3 sequences, around 17% of them found once; the top ten carry under 20%. This entry belongs to a study of regulatory T cells in long-lasting Graves disease. V lost 4 bases and J lost 8; bases outside the gene matches: 13. The CDR3 is 18 amino acids. Germline-derived CDR1 and CDR2 are SGDLS and YYNGEE. This sample was also put to use in a study of T cells in Graves' hyperthyroidism and ophthalmopathy.

V gene TRBV9 combines with J gene TRBJ2-1; 15 bases align to TRBD2. The TCR originated in a woman aged 25-40 years with Graves disease. The starting material was peripheral blood mononuclear cells (PBMCs), obtained at new diagnosis, from a patient treated with antithyroid drugs. For the CDR3, the DNA is TGTGCCAGCAGCCCCGGGACTAGCGGGGGGTTAGGGTTCTATGAGCAGTTCTTC. It is translated as CASSPGTSGGLGFYEQFF. The complete variable domain, with remaining parts taken from reference TRBV9 and TRBJ2-1, reads DSGVTQTPKHLITATGQRVTLRCSPRSGDLSVYWYQQSLDQGLQFLIQYYNGEERAKGNILERFSAQQFPDLHSELNLSSLELGDSALYFCASSPGTSGGLGFYEQFFGPGTRLTVL.